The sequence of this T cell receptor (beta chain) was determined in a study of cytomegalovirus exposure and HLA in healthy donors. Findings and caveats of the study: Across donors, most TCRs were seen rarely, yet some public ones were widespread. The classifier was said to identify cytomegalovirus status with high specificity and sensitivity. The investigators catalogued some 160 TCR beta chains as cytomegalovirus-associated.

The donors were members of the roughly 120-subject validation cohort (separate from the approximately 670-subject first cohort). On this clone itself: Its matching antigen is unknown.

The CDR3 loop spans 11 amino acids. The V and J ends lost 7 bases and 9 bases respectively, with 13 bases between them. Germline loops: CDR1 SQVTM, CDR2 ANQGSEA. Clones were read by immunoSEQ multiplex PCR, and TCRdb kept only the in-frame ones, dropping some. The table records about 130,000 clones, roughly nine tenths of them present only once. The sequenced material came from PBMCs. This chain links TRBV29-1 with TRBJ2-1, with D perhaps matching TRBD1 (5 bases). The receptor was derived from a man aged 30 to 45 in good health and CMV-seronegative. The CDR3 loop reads CSAEGDPEQFF. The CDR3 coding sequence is TGCAGCGCCGAAGGGGATCCTGAGCAGTTCTTC.